These 6 T cell receptor beta chains came from one sample sequenced in a study of blood T cell repertoires in COVID-19. Sequenced by immunoSEQ multiplex PCR; TCRdb stores in-frame clones only, minus some. The repertoire holds almost 500,000 clones, with around 85% as singletons. The sequenced material came from PBMCs or T cells enriched from blood (not recorded which). The source is a woman aged 55-70 years who had recovered from COVID-19.

The chain carries TRBV7-2 and TRBJ1-4, with D possibly TRBD1 on 5 matching bases. The germline V and J ends were trimmed by 1 base and 13 bases, with 13 bases remaining between them. CDR1 is SGHTA, CDR2 FQGNSA, per germline. CDR3 length: 13 amino acids. DNA of the CDR3: TGTGCCAGCAGCTTAGAAGGGAGGGGAAGACTGTTTTTT. Translated, it gives CASSLEGRGRLFF. The whole variable domain, filled in from reference TRBV7-2 and TRBJ1-4, reads GAGVSQSPSNKVTEKGKDVELRCDPISGHTALYWYRQSLGQGLEFLIYFQGNSAPDKSGLPSDRFSAERTGGSVSTLTIQRTQQEDSAVYLCASSLEGRGRLFFGSGTQLSVL.

This chain links TRBV2 with TRBJ1-5; D possibly corresponds to TRBD1 (5 bases). The CDR3 spans 15 residues. V lost 0 bases and J 4 bases, leaving 10 bases between the germline ends. Germline V gene sequence: CDR1 SNHLY, CDR2 FYNNEI. CDR3 sequence (DNA): TGTGCCAGCAGTGAAGCGGGGCAGGCTAATCAGCCCCAGCATTTT. This translates into CASSEAGQANQPQHF.

The chain uses TRBV2 and TRBJ2-3; D gene uncertain. Germline assignment: CDR1 SNHLY and CDR2 FYNNEI. The ends were cut back, 4 bases at V and 6 bases at J, with 11 bases in the middle. The CDR3 is 13 residues long. The CDR3 here is CASSGAGWDTQYF. In nucleotides, the CDR3 is TGTGCCAGCAGTGGGGCCGGATGGGATACGCAGTATTTT.

The rearrangement joins TRBV9 to TRBJ1-1; weak D call: TRBD1 (6 bases). Germline V gene lookup returns CDR1 SGDLS and CDR2 YYNGEE. V dropped 0 bases and J dropped 8 bases, with 17 bases sitting between them. CDR3 size: 15 residues. CDR3 DNA: TGTGCCAGCAGCGTAGTTCCGGGGGGCTTTGGGGAAGCTTTCTTT. Encoded protein: CASSVVPGGFGEAFF.

This chain connects TRBV4-1 to TRBJ2-2; D possibly corresponds to TRBD2 (5 bases). V lost 3 bases to trimming and J lost 6 bases, with 17 bases between them. This CDR3 region has 16 residues. Germline V gene data show CDR1 as MGHRA and CDR2 as YSYEKL. CDR3 sequence (DNA): TGCGCCAGCAGCCAGGCCGTGCAGGACTTCCCCGGGGAGCTGTTTTTT. It translates to CASSQAVQDFPGELFF.

The rearrangement joins TRBV27 to TRBJ1-1, with 7 bases that match TRBD1. Trimming at V came to 5 bases and at J to 3 bases, leaving 6 bases not matched to a gene. Per germline, CDR1 MNHEY and CDR2 SMNVEV (reference sequence). The length of the CDR3 is 14 residues. Here the CDR3 reads CASSNRGSDTEAFF. The CDR3 DNA is TGTGCCAGCAGTAACAGGGGATCGGACACTGAAGCTTTCTTT.